Listed here are 14 T cell receptor beta chains from one sample, sequenced in a study of shared clonotypes between healthy human individuals. Profiling relied on immunoSEQ multiplex PCR, and the TCRdb table lists in-frame clones only, not all of them. The sample holds over 2 million clones; 85% to 95% are singletons and the top ten take 0.13%. The sample comprised naive CD4+ T cells sorted from blood. Subset of the sample: CD45RA+ positively selected. Receptor source: a young man in good health.

The V and J genes are TRBV27 and TRBJ1-6, with D possibly TRBD1 on 5 matching bases. This CDR3 spans 15 amino acids. CDR1 is MNHEY, CDR2 SMNVEV, per germline (reference sequence). Trimming cost V 2 bases and J 7 bases, with 12 bases left between them. CDR3 sequence reads: CASSLQGAGNSPLHF. The CDR3 DNA sequence: TGTGCCAGCAGTTTACAGGGAGCGGGCAATTCACCCCTCCACTTT.

For this clone: The identical CDR3 is also encoded by other nucleotide sequences in the sample. This chain uses TRBV18 with TRBJ2-3, with 7 bases that match TRBD2. The CDR3 length is 16 residues. Germline assignment: CDR1 KGHSH and CDR2 LQKENI. Germline trimming cut 0 bases from V and 1 base from J; bases unmatched to any gene: 4. The CDR3 bases are TGTGCCAGCTCACCACCACTCGCGGGGGGCACAGATACGCAGTATTTT. Translation gives CASSPPLAGGTDTQYF.

Notes on this clone: The identical CDR3 is also encoded by other nucleotide sequences in the sample. The chain has TRBV7-9 and TRBJ2-5; D call uncertain. The ends were cut back, 7 bases at V and 5 bases at J, with 8 bases in the middle. The V gene's germline CDR1 is SEHNR and CDR2 FQNEAQ (reference sequence). The CDR3 runs 11 residues. In DNA form, the CDR3 reads TGTGCCAGCACCCCCGGGGAGACCCAGTACTTC. Amino acid sequence: CASTPGETQYF.

This clone was seen at least ten times. The J gene is TRBJ1-6, the V gene TRBV7-9, with D perhaps TRBD1 (5 bases). The V and J ends lost 3 bases and 9 bases respectively, with 15 bases between them. Per the germline V gene, CDR1 is SEHNR and CDR2 is FQNEAQ (reference sequence). This CDR3 is 15 amino acids long. The CDR3 bases are TGTGCCAGCAGCTTGATGGGGGAGATTGGTTCACCCCTCCACTTT. As protein: CASSLMGEIGSPLHF.

This chain links TRBV28 with TRBJ1-2, with D hard to call. Trimming removed 1 base from V and 1 base from J, with 16 bases in between. CDR3 size: 17 residues. Germline V gene sequence: CDR1 MDHEN, CDR2 SYDVKM. CDR3 coding DNA: TGTGCCAGCAGTTTATCCTACAGTGAGTGGGGTAACTATGGCTACACCTTC. This sequence encodes CASSLSYSEWGNYGYTF.

This chain joins TRBV5-1 and TRBJ2-1; the match to TRBD1 covers 9 bases. V was pared by 6 bases and J by 4 bases, with 5 bases of the junction left unmatched. CDR3 length: 14 amino acids. CDR1 is SGHRS, CDR2 YFSETQ, per germline. The CDR3 here is CASNPGQGYNEQFF. The DNA of the CDR3 is TGCGCCAGCAATCCCGGACAGGGGTACAATGAGCAGTTCTTC. Looking up the rest from reference TRBV5-1 and TRBJ2-1 gives the full variable domain: KAGVTQTPRYLIKTRGQQVTLSCSPISGHRSVSWYQQTPGQGLQFLFEYFSETQRNKGNFPGRFSGRQFSNSRSEMNVSTLELGDSALYLCASNPGQGYNEQFFGPGTRLTVL.

This clone was detected only once. The chain combines TRBV5-4 with TRBJ2-3; 12 positions match TRBD2. CDR3 length equals 15 residues. Germline V gives CDR1 SGHNT, CDR2 YYREEE (reference sequence). V was pared by 4 bases and J by 2 bases, with 2 bases of the junction left unmatched. The CDR3 region has the DNA TGTGCCAGCAGCCGGACTAGCGGGGACACAGATACGCAGTATTTT. This gives the protein CASSRTSGDTDTQYF.

This chain uses TRBV4-1 with TRBJ2-1; D is unresolved. Trimming removed 2 bases from V and 9 bases from J, with 11 bases in between. The CDR3 length is 13 residues. CDR1 and CDR2 from the germline V gene are MGHRA and YSYEKL. The chain's CDR3 is CASSQIPLFEQFF. The CDR3 nucleotides are TGCGCCAGCAGCCAAATTCCTTTGTTTGAGCAGTTCTTC.

This chain connects TRBV18 to TRBJ1-2, with D unresolved. V was clipped by 3 bases and J by 8 bases, with 10 bases between them. CDR1 and CDR2 from the germline V gene are KGHSH and LQKENI. This CDR3 contains 12 residues. CDR3 nucleotides: TGTGCCAGCTCACCGAGTCCCCCCGGCTACACCTTC. It yields the protein CASSPSPPGYTF.

The chain couples TRBV11-2 to TRBJ2-7; 7 nucleotides match TRBD2. With V trimmed by 5 bases and J by 4 bases, 8 bases remained unmatched. This CDR3 is built from 14 residues. Germline V CDR1 and CDR2: SGHAT, FQNNGV. The CDR3 bases are TGTGCCAGCAGCCTCCAAGGCGGGGGTTACGAGCAGTACTTC. This gives the protein CASSLQGGGYEQYF.

This chain uses TRBV12-5 with TRBJ1-1, with D perhaps TRBD1 (5 bases). The CDR3 runs 15 residues. CDR1 is LGHNT, CDR2 FRNRAP, per germline. The V and J ends lost 2 bases and 5 bases respectively, with 15 bases between them. CDR3 sequence: CASGLHPQGGTEAFF. The CDR3 nucleotides are TGTGCTAGTGGTTTGCACCCGCAGGGCGGGACTGAAGCTTTCTTT.

The chain combines TRBV11-2 with TRBJ1-5, with 8 bases identical to TRBD1. CDR1 and CDR2 (germline): SGHAT, FQNNGV. V lost 4 bases, J lost 0 bases, and 8 bases stayed unmatched. This CDR3 spans 17 amino acids. The CDR3 protein is CASSSRTGTYSNQPQHF. The CDR3 DNA sequence: TGTGCCAGCAGCTCCCGGACAGGGACGTATAGCAATCAGCCCCAGCATTTT.

The rearrangement uses TRBV19 and TRBJ2-7; TRBD1 agrees at 7 bases. Losses at the gene ends were 3 bases for V and 0 bases for J; bases not matched to a gene: 8. Germline CDR1 reads LNHDA; CDR2 reads SQIVND (reference sequence). This CDR3 spans 16 amino acids. In DNA, the CDR3 is TGTGCCAGTAGTATGTATGGGACAGCCATCTCCTACGAGCAGTACTTC. This sequence encodes CASSMYGTAISYEQYF.

Comments on this clone: This sequence may be a read error, since a much larger clone differs from it by one base. Different DNA sequences within this sample yield the same CDR3. The V gene is TRBV2, the J gene TRBJ1-1; a possible D gene is TRBD1 (5 bases). Germline V gene lookup returns CDR1 SNHLY and CDR2 FYNNEI. V was clipped by 3 bases and J by 5 bases, with 10 bases between them. The CDR3 runs to 13 residues. The CDR3 reads CASSDGRVTEAFF. CDR3 sequence (DNA): TGTGCCAGCAGTGACGGCAGGGTTACTGAAGCTTTCTTT.